The entry below gives a single T cell receptor (beta chain) sequence along with its context. The sample originates from a study of blood T cell repertoires in COVID-19. This table comes from immunoSEQ multiplex PCR, and its TCRdb copy is limited to in-frame clones, with some not included. Of just over 80,000 clones listed, over 60% were seen once; the top ten hold about 20%. The CDR3 is 14 residues long. Looked up from germline, CDR1 is SNHLY and CDR2 is FYNNEI. V was pared by 6 bases and J by 2 bases, with 13 bases between. Sequencing was carried out using peripheral blood. The V call is TRBV2, the J call TRBJ1-1; the D gene is possibly TRBD1 (5 bases). The receptor's source is a woman older than 75 with active or convalescent COVID-19. CDR3 amino acids: CASRFYQGNTEAFF. The CDR3 nucleotides are TGTGCCAGCAGATTTTATCAGGGTAACACTGAAGCTTTCTTT.